These 27 T cell receptor beta chains share one sample of origin, sequenced in a study of control samples from healthy donors and cancer patients. The repertoire was sequenced with immunoSEQ multiplex PCR; TCRdb's copy has only in-frame clones and lacks some. The profile shows 85,000 to 95,000 clones, 88% of them singletons. The specimen was blood. These receptors were collected from a woman between 70 and 85 years old in good health.

The rearrangement joins TRBV7-2 to TRBJ1-2; 8 bases map to TRBD1. CDR1 and CDR2 from the germline V gene are SGHTA and FQGNSA. This CDR3 comprises 13 residues. The J segment lost 7 bases and the V segment lost 5 bases, leaving 6 bases of the junction unmatched. CDR3 DNA sequence: TGTGCCAGCAGCCCTGGGACAGGACGTGGCTACACCTTC. It yields the protein CASSPGTGRGYTF.

The chain is built from TRBV4-3 and TRBJ1-2, with 9 bases lining up with TRBD1. Germline lookup yields CDR1 LGHNA and CDR2 YSLEER. V was pared by 1 base and J by 4 bases, with 7 bases of the junction left unmatched. This CDR3 contains 16 residues. The CDR3 is CASSQGTGVVRYGYTF. The DNA of the CDR3 is TGCGCCAGCAGCCAAGGGACAGGGGTAGTGCGCTATGGCTACACCTTC.

The V and J genes are TRBV27 and TRBJ2-2; 13 bases are shared with TRBD2. CDR1 and CDR2 from the germline V gene are MNHEY and SMNVEV (reference sequence). This CDR3 spans 16 amino acids. The V gene end was trimmed by 4 bases and the J gene end by 6 bases; junction bases not matched to a gene: 5. The CDR3 here is CASSSLLAGGPGELFF. CDR3 nucleotides: TGTGCCAGCAGTTCCTTACTAGCGGGAGGGCCCGGGGAGCTGTTTTTT.

The chain couples TRBV28 to TRBJ1-2, with 9 bases that match TRBD1. CDR3 length: 14 amino acids. Germline V gene lookup returns CDR1 MDHEN and CDR2 SYDVKM. Trimming cost V 5 bases and J 8 bases; bases outside gene matches: 9. The CDR3, as DNA: TGTGCCAGCAGTCCCGGGACAGGGCGGGAAGGCTACACCTTC. This encodes CASSPGTGREGYTF.

The chain couples TRBV2 to TRBJ1-1, with TRBD1 as a possible D gene (6 bases). This CDR3 has 14 residues. The germline CDR1 and CDR2 sequences are SNHLY and FYNNEI. Trimming stripped 0 bases from V and 9 bases from J, with 14 bases between. CDR3 residues: CASSEALGGGQAFF. In DNA form, the CDR3 reads TGTGCCAGCAGTGAAGCGCTCGGAGGGGGTCAAGCTTTCTTT.

V is TRBV19 and J is TRBJ1-1; D call uncertain. V was clipped by 7 bases and J by 6 bases, with 12 bases between them. The CDR3 consists of 12 residues. CDR1 and CDR2 from the germline V gene are LNHDA and SQIVND (reference sequence). CDR3 nucleotide sequence: TGTGCCAGTACGAGCATCCCATCTGAAGCTTTCTTT. Translated, it gives CASTSIPSEAFF.

The CDR3 DNA sequence: TGTGCCAGCAGCTTAGGCCAGGGTGCCACTGAAGCTTTCTTT. This translates into CASSLGQGATEAFF. The chain has TRBV7-9 and TRBJ1-1, with D tentatively TRBD1 (5 bases). Trimming removed 1 base from V and 4 bases from J, with 10 bases in between. Germline CDR1 is SEHNR and CDR2 is FQNEAQ (reference sequence). The CDR3 covers 14 residues.

This chain connects TRBV3-1 (or the pseudogene TRBV3-2) to TRBJ2-3; TRBD2 agrees at 8 bases. The germline V gene has CDR1 LGHDT and CDR2 YNNKEL (reference sequence). V dropped 9 bases and J dropped 4; count of bases not matched to a gene: 15. The CDR3 has 16 amino acids. CDR3 amino acids: CARRAGAPPGPDTQYF. CDR3 bases: TGTGCCAGGAGAGCGGGGGCTCCCCCCGGGCCAGATACGCAGTATTTT.

The CDR3 here is CASSLYGPMNTEAFF. The CDR3 coding sequence is TGTGCCAGCAGCTTATATGGTCCGATGAACACTGAAGCTTTCTTT. The chain carries TRBV7-2 and TRBJ1-1; D ambiguous. The V end was cut by 2 bases, the J end by 0 bases, with 10 bases between. CDR1 SGHTA and CDR2 FQGNSA come from the germline V gene. The CDR3 contains 15 residues. Variable domain in full (rest from reference TRBV7-2 and TRBJ1-1): GAGVSQSPSNKVTEKGKDVELRCDPISGHTALYWYRQSLGQGLEFLIYFQGNSAPDKSGLPSDRFSAERTGGSVSTLTIQRTQQEDSAVYLCASSLYGPMNTEAFFGQGTRLTVV.

This clone was observed a single time. The chain recombines TRBV5-1 with TRBJ2-3; D is unclear. CDR1 SGHRS and CDR2 YFSETQ come from the germline V gene. V dropped 0 bases and J dropped 1 base, with 12 bases sitting between them. The CDR3 has 16 amino acids. This CDR3 reads CASSLVRAWGTDTQYF. The CDR3 nucleotides read TGCGCCAGCAGCTTGGTAAGGGCGTGGGGCACAGATACGCAGTATTTT.

This chain connects TRBV13 to TRBJ1-2; maybe TRBD1 (6 bases). The CDR3 sequence is 16 residues long. V dropped 5 bases and J dropped 3 bases, with 19 bases sitting between them. Germline V gene lookup returns CDR1 PRHDT and CDR2 FYEKMQ (reference sequence). This CDR3 is CASSPGGGLYDYGYTF. The DNA of the CDR3 is TGTGCCAGCAGCCCAGGAGGGGGTTTGTATGACTATGGCTACACCTTC.

The chain couples TRBV2 to TRBJ1-2; D perhaps matches TRBD1 (5 bases). Germline CDR1 reads SNHLY; CDR2 reads FYNNEI. This CDR3 is built from 15 residues. Trimming took off 5 bases at V and 1 base at J, with 14 bases between the two ends. Written as DNA, the CDR3 is TGTGCCAGCAGTCCCGGGACCCTTGATAACTATGGCTACACCTTC. Translating it yields CASSPGTLDNYGYTF.

The chain recombines TRBV27 with TRBJ1-6; TRBD1 might be the D (5 bases). The V gene's germline CDR1 is MNHEY and CDR2 SMNVEV (reference sequence). V lost 2 bases, J lost 0 bases, and 17 bases lay in between. This CDR3 comprises 19 residues. The CDR3 spells CASSLRVFRGNSYNSPLHF. As DNA, the CDR3 is TGTGCCAGCAGTTTACGTGTTTTTCGGGGGAACTCCTATAATTCACCCCTCCACTTT.

Note on this clone: The same CDR3 can be traced to other DNA sequences in this sample. The chain has TRBV12-3 or TRBV12-4 and TRBJ1-5; D is uncertain. This CDR3 contains 13 residues. V lost 2 bases to trimming and J lost 4 bases, with 6 bases between them. CDR3 DNA: TGTGCCAGCAGTTTATTGGGGAATCAGCCCCAGCATTTT. Translating gives CASSLLGNQPQHF.

The chain carries TRBV7-3 and TRBJ1-1, with D possibly TRBD1 on 6 matching bases. The CDR3 has 13 amino acids. Trimming cost V 5 bases and J 3 bases, with 10 bases left between them. The germline CDR1 and CDR2 sequences are SGHTA and FQGTGA. The CDR3 is CASSQGLDTEAFF. CDR3 nucleotides: TGTGCCAGCAGCCAGGGGTTGGACACTGAAGCTTTCTTT.

The genes are TRBV6-6 and TRBJ1-6, with D perhaps TRBD1 (6 bases). This CDR3 is built from 14 residues. The germline CDR1 and CDR2 sequences are MNHNY and SVGAGI (reference sequence). The germline V and J ends were trimmed by 7 bases and 7 bases, with 14 bases remaining between them. CDR3 in amino acids: CASTLTGANSPLHF. In DNA, the CDR3 is TGTGCCAGCACCCTGACAGGTGCAAATTCACCCCTCCACTTT.

The chain uses TRBV11-3 and TRBJ2-1; tentatively, D is TRBD2 (6 bases). The CDR3 is 15 residues long. The V end lost 5 bases, the J end lost 4 bases, and 15 bases lay between the germline ends. Per the germline V gene, CDR1 is SGHNT and CDR2 is YENEEA. CDR3: CASSRGNSRYNEQFF. CDR3 DNA sequence: TGTGCCAGCAGCCGCGGGAACAGTAGGTACAATGAGCAGTTCTTC.

The chain joins TRBV11-2 to TRBJ1-1; no clear D. The CDR3 is 15 residues long. CDR1 and CDR2 from the germline V gene are SGHAT and FQNNGV. The germline V and J ends were trimmed by 4 bases and 2 bases, with 14 bases remaining between them. CDR3 DNA: TGTGCCAGCAGCTCCCAAGCAGTGGGAAACACTGAAGCTTTCTTT. Translation gives CASSSQAVGNTEAFF.

The count of this clone is one. The chain is built from TRBV7-3 and TRBJ1-2; 7 nucleotides align to TRBD1. The V gene end was trimmed by 5 bases and the J gene end by 5 bases; junction bases not matched to a gene: 11. Germline CDR1 SGHTA, CDR2 FQGTGA. This CDR3 contains 15 residues. Here the CDR3 DNA reads TGTGCCAGCAGCCCAGGAGCGGGACAGTCTTATGGCTACACCTTC. This encodes CASSPGAGQSYGYTF. The variable domain in full, with the rest retrieved from reference TRBV7-3 and TRBJ1-2, is GAGVSQTPSNKVTEKGKYVELRCDPISGHTALYWYRQSLGQGPEFLIYFQGTGAADDSGLPNDRFFAVRPEGSVSTLKIQRTERGDSAVYLCASSPGAGQSYGYTFGSGTRLTVV.

The rearrangement uses TRBV30 and TRBJ2-3; no definite D call. CDR3 length equals 12 residues. The V and J ends lost 4 bases and 6 bases respectively, with 11 bases between them. Germline V gene lookup returns CDR1 GTSNPN and CDR2 SVGIG (reference sequence). CDR3 region: CAWKQLVDTQYF. CDR3 DNA: TGTGCCTGGAAACAGCTTGTGGATACGCAGTATTTT.

The chain combines TRBV19 with TRBJ2-1, with 7 bases fitting TRBD2. Losses at the gene ends were 10 bases for V and 4 bases for J; bases not matched to a gene: 4. This CDR3 has 12 residues. Germline-derived CDR1 and CDR2 are LNHDA and SQIVND (reference sequence). The CDR3: CATWGGYNEQFF. The CDR3 coding sequence is TGTGCCACTTGGGGGGGTTACAATGAGCAGTTCTTC.

The CDR3 DNA reads as TGTGCCAGCAGATCAACAGGGGCCTCTGGAAACACCATATATTTT. Its protein product is CASRSTGASGNTIYF. This sequence joins TRBV6-5 and TRBJ1-3; TRBD1 agrees at 7 bases. The CDR3 is made up of 15 amino acids. Germline loops: CDR1 MNHEY, CDR2 SVGAGI. V gave up 6 bases and J gave up 0 bases; unmatched junction bases: 5.

This chain joins TRBV6-2 or TRBV6-3 and TRBJ2-5, with 14 bases aligning to TRBD2. The length of the CDR3 is 15 residues. Germline CDR1 is MNHEY and CDR2 is SVGEGT. Trimming at V came to 4 bases and at J to 4 bases, leaving 2 bases not matched to a gene. The CDR3 loop reads CASSLGLAGVETQYF. The CDR3 DNA sequence: TGTGCCAGCAGTTTGGGACTAGCGGGGGTAGAGACCCAGTACTTC.

The chain combines TRBV3-1 (or the pseudogene TRBV3-2) with TRBJ1-1, with D possibly being TRBD1 (5 bases). V shed 6 bases and J shed 3 bases, with 8 bases lying between them. CDR3 length: 12 residues. The germline CDR1 and CDR2 sequences are LGHDT and YNNKEL (reference sequence). CDR3 sequence (DNA): TGTGCCAGCAGTCCCAGGGACACTGAAGCTTTCTTT. Its protein product is CASSPRDTEAFF.

The J gene is TRBJ1-1, the V gene TRBV18, with D maybe TRBD1 (6 bases). The CDR3 runs to 14 residues. The germline gives CDR1 KGHSH, CDR2 LQKENI. V was cut by 3 bases and J by 3 bases, with 11 bases left in between. CDR3 protein: CASSPNPGDTEAFF. In DNA form, the CDR3 reads TGTGCCAGCTCACCTAATCCAGGGGACACTGAAGCTTTCTTT.

This chain connects TRBV20-1 to TRBJ1-2, with D maybe TRBD1 (5 bases). This CDR3 region has 13 residues. V shed 3 bases and J shed 11 bases, with 19 bases lying between them. Germline assignment: CDR1 DFQATT and CDR2 SNEGSKA (reference sequence). The CDR3 loop is CSASIGTAYGYTF. DNA of the CDR3: TGCAGTGCTAGTATCGGGACGGCGTACGGGTACACCTTC.

This chain uses TRBV5-1 with TRBJ2-7; 8 bases align to TRBD2. Germline CDR1 is SGHRS and CDR2 is YFSETQ. CDR3 length: 15 residues. V shed 2 bases and J 0 bases; nucleotides not matched to a gene: 4. Written as DNA, the CDR3 is TGCGCCAGCAGCTTTGAAAGCGGGGGCTCCTACGAGCAGTACTTC. Protein product: CASSFESGGSYEQYF.